One sample yielded the 28 T cell receptor beta chains listed below, sequenced in a study of blood T cell repertoires in COVID-19. Profiled with immunoSEQ multiplex PCR; TCRdb holds only in-frame clones, not every one. The data show 100,000 to 120,000 clones, approximately 80% seen once. The sequencing sample was made of peripheral blood. The receptors originated from a woman aged 55 to 70 with acute or convalescent COVID-19.

CDR3 sequence: CASSFSGGLSYEQYF. In DNA form, the CDR3 reads TGTGCCAGCAGCTTCTCAGGGGGCCTCTCCTACGAGCAGTACTTC. The chain combines TRBV5-5 with TRBJ2-7; TRBD1 agrees at 8 bases. There are 15 residues in the CDR3. The germline V gene encodes CDR1 SGHKS and CDR2 YYEKEE (reference sequence). V trimming: 2 bases; J trimming: 0 bases; junction bases outside the gene matches: 4.

This chain links TRBV6-2 or TRBV6-3 with TRBJ2-7; D not certain. Germline V CDR1 and CDR2: MNHEY, SVGEGT. V was trimmed by 5 bases and J by 2 bases, leaving 19 bases between them. The CDR3 runs to 16 residues. In DNA form, the CDR3 reads TGTGCCAGCAGTCTCGAGCCGACAAAACATACCTACGAGCAGTACTTC. Its protein product is CASSLEPTKHTYEQYF.

The rearrangement joins TRBV2 to TRBJ1-5; 8 nucleotides agree with TRBD1. After removal of 3 bases from V and 1 base from J, the junction contained 2 bases not matched to a gene. Per the germline V gene, CDR1 is SNHLY and CDR2 is FYNNEI. The CDR3 sequence is 15 residues long. CDR3 sequence (DNA): TGTGCCAGCAGTGACCGGACAGGGAGCAATCAGCCCCAGCATTTT. Translated: CASSDRTGSNQPQHF.

The chain is built from TRBV7-2 and TRBJ2-5; the D gene is possibly TRBD1 (6 bases). The CDR3 has 13 residues. Germline CDR1 and CDR2: SGHTA and FQGNSA. Trimming took 1 base from V and 4 from J, leaving 7 bases between them. The CDR3 loop is CASSLGRGETQYF. In DNA, the CDR3 is TGTGCCAGCAGCTTAGGCAGGGGAGAGACCCAGTACTTC.

The chain employs TRBV24-1 and TRBJ1-5; the D gene is possibly TRBD1 (6 bases). Trimming stripped 4 bases from V and 4 bases from J, with 19 bases between. The CDR3 consists of 17 residues. CDR1 KGHDR and CDR2 SFDVKD come from the germline V gene. In DNA, the CDR3 is TGTGCCACCAGTGACCCGAATACAGGGCCGGGAAATCAGCCCCAGCATTTT. Translating it yields CATSDPNTGPGNQPQHF.

V is TRBV7-9 and J is TRBJ2-7, with 7 bases aligning to TRBD1. From germline, CDR1 is SEHNR and CDR2 FQNEAQ (reference sequence). The CDR3 has 14 amino acids. With V trimmed by 4 bases and J by 6 bases, 9 bases remained unmatched. Here the CDR3 reads CASSSFEGAREQYF. CDR3 nucleotide sequence: TGTGCCAGCAGCTCCTTCGAGGGGGCACGCGAGCAGTACTTC.

The V gene is TRBV13, the J gene TRBJ2-3; D gene unclear. The V end lost 5 bases, the J end lost 1 base, and 10 bases lay between the germline ends. The V gene's germline CDR1 is PRHDT and CDR2 FYEKMQ (reference sequence). CDR3 length equals 14 residues. Written as DNA, the CDR3 is TGTGCCAGCAGCCCCAGACAAGGCACAGATACGCAGTATTTT. Translated, it gives CASSPRQGTDTQYF.

This chain's CDR3 is CSAGTDGYTF. The CDR3 nucleotides are TGCAGTGCGGGCACTGATGGCTACACCTTC. The J gene is TRBJ1-2, the V gene TRBV20-1; unclear D gene. Germline loops: CDR1 DFQATT, CDR2 SNEGSKA (reference sequence). Trimming took 6 bases from V and 6 from J, leaving 8 bases between them. This CDR3 has 10 residues.

V is TRBV28 and J is TRBJ2-4; perhaps TRBD2 as D (6 bases). The CDR3 sequence is 13 residues long. The germline gives CDR1 MDHEN, CDR2 SYDVKM. Trimming stripped 6 bases from V and 7 bases from J, with 13 bases between. CDR3 in amino acids: CASSPTSRNIQYF. For the CDR3, the DNA is TGTGCCAGCAGCCCGACTAGTCGCAACATTCAGTACTTC.

V and J are TRBV7-9 and TRBJ2-3, with a weak D call TRBD1 (6 bases). The CDR3 has 17 amino acids. Per germline, CDR1 SEHNR and CDR2 FQNEAQ (reference sequence). V lost 3 bases and J lost 3, with 19 bases in between. The CDR3 here is CASSLGRQASPTDTQYF. CDR3 bases: TGTGCCAGCAGCTTGGGGAGACAGGCTAGCCCGACAGATACGCAGTATTTT.

V and J are TRBV4-1 and TRBJ2-1, with TRBD1 as a possible D gene (5 bases). Germline CDR1 MGHRA, CDR2 YSYEKL. V shed 4 bases and J shed 6 bases, with 16 bases lying between them. This CDR3 is 15 amino acids long. This chain's CDR3 is CASSRGTPPGNEQFF. The CDR3 bases are TGCGCCAGCAGCCGGGGCACCCCTCCTGGCAATGAGCAGTTCTTC.

This clone appeared a few times. CDR3 in amino acids: CASRKTGLFGNTIYF. CDR3 DNA sequence: TGTGCCAGTAGAAAGACAGGTCTCTTCGGAAACACCATATATTTT. This sequence joins TRBV19 and TRBJ1-3; D is perhaps TRBD1 (6 bases). Per the germline V gene, CDR1 is LNHDA and CDR2 is SQIVND (reference sequence). V lost 6 bases and J lost 4, with 16 bases in between. The CDR3 sequence is 15 residues long. The variable domain in full, completed from reference TRBV19 and TRBJ1-3, reads DGGITQSPKYLFRKEGQNVTLSCEQNLNHDAMYWYRQDPGQGLRLIYYSQIVNDFQKGDIAEGYSVSREKKESFPLTVTSAQKNPTAFYLCASRKTGLFGNTIYFGEGSWLTVV.

The chain uses TRBV2 and TRBJ1-2; 7 bases match TRBD1. CDR3 size: 15 residues. The J segment lost 4 bases and the V segment lost 3 bases, leaving 8 bases of the junction unmatched. CDR1 and CDR2 from the germline V gene are SNHLY and FYNNEI. The CDR3 DNA is TGTGCCAGCAGTGAGAGACAACAGGGGCCCTATGGCTACACCTTC. Encoded protein: CASSERQQGPYGYTF. Filled out from reference TRBV2 and TRBJ1-2, the complete variable domain reads EPEVTQTPSHQVTQMGQEVILRCVPISNHLYFYWYRQILGQKVEFLVSFYNNEISEKSEIFDDQFSVERPDGSNFTLKIRSTKLEDSAMYFCASSERQQGPYGYTFGSGTRLTVV.

The chain links TRBV5-1 to TRBJ1-2; D perhaps matches TRBD1 (6 bases). CDR1 and CDR2 (germline): SGHRS, YFSETQ. V lost 0 bases and J lost 3, with 9 bases in between. The CDR3 consists of 14 residues. The CDR3 region is CASSLDRADYGYTF. The CDR3 coding sequence is TGCGCCAGCAGCTTGGACAGGGCGGACTATGGCTACACCTTC.

The rearrangement joins TRBV7-2 to TRBJ1-1; 7 nucleotides align to TRBD1. Germline CDR1 is SGHTA and CDR2 is FQGNSA. The CDR3 runs 15 residues. The V gene end was trimmed by 8 bases and the J gene end by 1 base; junction bases not matched to a gene: 10. CDR3 bases: TGTGCCAGCCTGCGATCCGGACAGGCGAACACTGAAGCTTTCTTT. Protein product: CASLRSGQANTEAFF.

The chain couples TRBV14 to TRBJ2-1; 8 positions agree with TRBD2. The V gene's germline CDR1 is SGHDN and CDR2 FVKESK. The ends lost 5 bases at V and 6 bases at J; junction bases unmatched: 12. The CDR3 runs 16 residues. As DNA, the CDR3 is TGTGCCAGCAGCTTGTTTTTCGGGGGGGGAAGCAATGAGCAGTTCTTC. As protein: CASSLFFGGGSNEQFF.

This clone is a singleton in its sample. The chain has TRBV6-7 and TRBJ2-7; the match to TRBD1 covers 7 bases. TRBV6-7 is annotated as an ORF whose role is uncertain. This CDR3 has 15 amino acids. V shed 5 bases, J shed 5 bases, and the junction held 12 bases outside the gene matches. CDR3 sequence: CASSPTSGTDNEQYF. The CDR3 bases are TGTGCCAGCAGTCCCACTTCCGGGACAGATAACGAGCAGTACTTC.

The chain uses TRBV19 and TRBJ1-1, with D unclear. The CDR3 has 15 amino acids. The germline V and J ends were trimmed by 4 bases and 2 bases, with 14 bases remaining between them. Germline CDR1 reads LNHDA; CDR2 reads SQIVND (reference sequence). CDR3 sequence reads: CASSSPRGGNTEAFF. DNA for the CDR3: TGTGCCAGTAGTAGCCCACGGGGAGGAAACACTGAAGCTTTCTTT.

The chain carries TRBV3-1 (or the pseudogene TRBV3-2) and TRBJ2-7; the D is unclear. Germline V gene sequence: CDR1 LGHDT, CDR2 YNNKEL (reference sequence). This CDR3 is built from 13 residues. The germline V and J ends were trimmed by 5 bases and 4 bases, with 12 bases remaining between them. CDR3 region: CASSETRQYEQYF. The DNA for the CDR3 is TGTGCCAGCAGCGAAACCAGACAATACGAGCAGTACTTC.

For this clone: Other DNA sequences in the sample encode the same CDR3. The J gene is TRBJ1-2, the V gene TRBV7-3, with 11 nucleotides matching TRBD1. Germline CDR1 and CDR2: SGHTA and FQGTGA. The V segment lost 2 bases and the J segment 4 bases; nucleotides outside the gene matches: 3. The CDR3 sequence is 15 residues long. CDR3 region: CASSLSGQGVYGYTF. CDR3 nucleotide sequence: TGTGCCAGCAGCTTATCGGGACAGGGGGTCTATGGCTACACCTTC.

The chain is built from TRBV19 and TRBJ1-2, with TRBD1 matching 9 bases. The CDR3 runs 14 residues. V shed 4 bases, J shed 6 bases, and the junction held 6 bases outside the gene matches. Germline values: CDR1 LNHDA, CDR2 SQIVND (reference sequence). This CDR3 is CASSRDRALDGYTF. CDR3 nucleotides: TGTGCCAGTAGTAGGGACAGGGCACTCGATGGCTACACCTTC.

This clone was counted between two and nine times. The same CDR3 also results from other DNA sequences found in this sample. The chain joins TRBV5-4 to TRBJ2-7; tentatively, D is TRBD1 (6 bases). Germline V gene sequence: CDR1 SGHNT, CDR2 YYREEE (reference sequence). Trimming cost V 4 bases and J 2 bases, with 13 bases left between them. The CDR3 spans 14 residues. The CDR3 bases are TGTGCCAGCAGCCTGGTGGGGACAACCTACGAGCAGTACTTC. It encodes CASSLVGTTYEQYF.

The chain couples TRBV15 to TRBJ2-6; 9 bases line up with TRBD1. Germline CDR1 LNHNV, CDR2 YYDKDF (reference sequence). The V gene end was trimmed by 4 bases and the J gene end by 3 bases; junction bases not matched to a gene: 10. The CDR3 runs to 18 residues. CDR3 region: CATSIPGQGGFGANVLTF. CDR3 nucleotide sequence: TGTGCCACCAGCATACCGGGACAGGGTGGTTTTGGGGCCAACGTCCTGACTTTC.

The J gene is TRBJ2-1, the V gene TRBV20-1; 8 bases are a match to TRBD2. Trimming took 3 bases from V and 9 from J; bases not matched to a gene: 1. The CDR3 is made up of 11 amino acids. Germline V gene data show CDR1 as DFQATT and CDR2 as SNEGSKA (reference sequence). The CDR3 DNA is TGCAGTGCTAGCAGCGGGAGTGAGCAGTTCTTC. This encodes CSASSGSEQFF.

The chain is built from TRBV7-7 and TRBJ2-5; the match to TRBD1 covers 7 bases. This CDR3 comprises 14 residues. CDR1 SSHAT and CDR2 FNYEAQ come from the germline V gene (reference sequence). Unmatched junction bases numbered 3, after V lost 5 bases and J lost 0 bases. The CDR3 region is CASSKQGNQETQYF. Written as DNA, the CDR3 is TGTGCCAGCAGCAAACAGGGGAACCAAGAGACCCAGTACTTC.

This clone came up a few times. The chain links TRBV5-3 to TRBJ1-1; possible D gene TRBD1, 6 bases. TRBV5-3 is designated an ORF whose function remains uncertain. Trimming shortened V by 6 bases and J by 5 bases, and 14 bases separated the two germline ends. This CDR3 contains 13 residues. CDR3 DNA: TGTGCCAGAATAGGGGACAATTTTACTGAAGCTTTCTTT. It encodes CARIGDNFTEAFF.

The chain is built from TRBV6-2 or TRBV6-3 and TRBJ2-7, with D unresolved. CDR3 length: 14 amino acids. V gave up 2 bases and J gave up 3 bases, with 11 bases separating them. Germline V gene data show CDR1 as MNHEY and CDR2 as SVGEGT. CDR3 sequence (DNA): TGTGCCAGCAGTTACAATGAGGCACGCTACGAGCAGTACTTC. Translation gives CASSYNEARYEQYF.

V is TRBV4-3 and J is TRBJ1-1; possible D gene TRBD1, 5 bases. The CDR3 covers 14 residues. Germline CDR1 is LGHNA and CDR2 is YSLEER. Trimming pared 0 bases from V and 5 bases from J, leaving 10 bases between. CDR3 DNA: TGCGCCAGCAGCCAAGATAGGGGTCCTACTGAAGCTTTCTTT. The encoded protein is CASSQDRGPTEAFF.